The TCR beta chain described here comes from a study of human T cells and chemical hapten exposure (dated by TCRdb to about 2021). Concerning the study at large: For sensitization, 2% DPC in acetone was applied to a roughly 2 cm by roughly 2 cm area of upper inner arm skin. Throughout the study period of around 24 weeks, patients also received therapeutic DPC doses to the scalp every week. Alopecia areata with under or over 50% scalp involvement, alopecia totalis and alopecia universalis were represented in the patient cohort, which was mostly female. The study tracked peripheral blood TCR repertoire changes in vivo during primary and secondary sensitization to the hapten diphenylcyclopropenone (DPC) in alopecia patients. Under 30 alopecia patients gave blood for TCR sequencing at one to four time points (pre-sensitization, 2, 6 and 24 weeks). Libraries were combined into a pool for sequencing, and differences in TCR yield between samples came mainly from small differences in library volumes within the pool. Blood samples were taken from patients before sensitization (week 0) and then at 2, 6 and about 24 weeks after DPC sensitization. Patch testing was done on the upper back using Finn chambers containing 0.01% DPC, and results were scored after 6 days according to International Contact Dermatitis Research Group standards.

V is pared back by 0 bases and J by 10 bases, with 12 bases lying between the germline termini. The CDR3 spans 13 residues, from the cysteine through the phenylalanine. Kept here is only the CDR3 DNA, which spans 39 bases and is read in frame from base 1. Via the germline V gene (reference sequence), CDR1 is MNHNY and CDR2 SVGAGI. On the study overall, not on this receptor specifically: The number of TCRs above 1 in 1000 frequency did not change with DPC sensitization; there was no evidence of global repertoire structure alterations. After repeated subsampling, changes were observed in the strength of the expansion versus patch-test correlation and in the threshold at which the correlation became significant. Patch test score correlated positively with the number of PT1 expanded TCRs, reaching significance at thresholds 8, 16 and 32 but not at 4. Because every patient had alopecia, a presumed autoimmune disease, the patients' immune response might differ from that of healthy individuals. Compared with pre-sensitization or healthy control sets, expanded TCRs formed significantly more large CDR3 similarity clusters, which is consistent with antigen-driven responses.

This clonotype showed up many times. Its antigen is not yet known. Within one base of it there is no much larger clone, and no base qualities were kept. Receptors were amplified or captured by RACE. Sequenced on a NextSeq 500. During library preparation, unique molecular identifiers were attached to individual cDNA molecules so that TCRs could be counted in a quantitative, reproducible way. From each blood RNA sample, both TCR alpha and TCR beta chains were sequenced. On the authors' methods: Samples had a median of roughly 91,000 TCRs, with a range from 23,224 to 690,600. V, J and CDR3 annotation of the TCR reads was carried out using the Decombinator software suite. For the PS versus PT1 abundance plots, all samples were subsampled to the same number of TCRs (28,000). TCRs were defined as expanded if absent before sensitization and observed at least eight times at the 2-week time point. TCRdb reanalyzed the raw reads on its own, using fastp at Q25 for trimming and MiXCR for clone calling, and kept in-frame beta chains. Duplicate CDR3 protein sequences are folded into a single record with the most common DNA and genes. The V and J calls here are based on TCRdb, not the publication. The sample table contains about 350,000 distinct CDR3 sequences; only one count was recorded for roughly 6% of them. The ten top clones hold approximately 8.2% of the sample.

The time point label on this specimen signifies: pre-sensitization, week 0. The sample's treatment or condition label is to be understood as: therapeutic diphenylcyclopropenone sensitization with weekly scalp DPC. Blood at each patch-test visit was drawn before the patch test was applied. Patients were considered eligible if aged 18 to 70, diagnosed with alopecia and deemed suitable for DPC therapy, and patients were excluded if pregnant. Total RNA was extracted from unfractionated whole blood that had been collected in Tempus Blood RNA tubes. The sequenced sample was whole blood, obtained in connection with sensitization to the hapten diphenylcyclopropenone (DPC). The clonotype was recovered from a woman younger than 35 with alopecia areata. Some clones in this sample may be carry-over from other donors' samples. Here the chain combines TRBV6-6 and TRBJ1-1, with the D gene uncertain. The bases are TGTGCCAGCAGTTACTCGAGTAGGGAGGGAGCTTTCTTT. Its protein product is CASSYSSREGAFF.